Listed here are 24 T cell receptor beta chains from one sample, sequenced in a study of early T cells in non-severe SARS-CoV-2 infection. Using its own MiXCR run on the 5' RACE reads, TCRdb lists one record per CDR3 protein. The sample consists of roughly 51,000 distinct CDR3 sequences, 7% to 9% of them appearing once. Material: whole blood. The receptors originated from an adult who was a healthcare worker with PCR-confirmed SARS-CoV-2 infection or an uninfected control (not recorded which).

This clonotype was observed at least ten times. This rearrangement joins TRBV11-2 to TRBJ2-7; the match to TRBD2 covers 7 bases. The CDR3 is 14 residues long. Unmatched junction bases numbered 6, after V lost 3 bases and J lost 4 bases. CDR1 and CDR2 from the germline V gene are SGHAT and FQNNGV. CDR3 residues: CASSFGEGAYEQYF. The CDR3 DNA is TGTGCCAGCAGCTTTGGGGAGGGTGCTTACGAGCAGTACTTC.

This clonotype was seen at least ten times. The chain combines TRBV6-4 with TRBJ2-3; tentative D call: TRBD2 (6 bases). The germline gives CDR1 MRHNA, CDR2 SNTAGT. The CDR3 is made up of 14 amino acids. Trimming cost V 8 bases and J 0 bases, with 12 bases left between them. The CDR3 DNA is TGTGCCAGCTTAGTAGCGGTGAGCACAGATACGCAGTATTTT. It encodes CASLVAVSTDTQYF.

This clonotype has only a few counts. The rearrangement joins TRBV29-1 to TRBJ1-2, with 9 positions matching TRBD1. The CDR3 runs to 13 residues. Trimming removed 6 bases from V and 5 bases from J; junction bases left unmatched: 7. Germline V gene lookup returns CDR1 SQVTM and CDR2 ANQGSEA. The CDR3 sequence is CSVLGQGKYGYTF. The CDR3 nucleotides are TGCAGCGTCTTAGGACAGGGGAAATATGGCTACACCTTC. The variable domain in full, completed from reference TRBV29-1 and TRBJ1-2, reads SAVISQKPSRDICQRGTSLTIQCQVDSQVTMMFWYRQQPGQSLTLIATANQGSEATYESGFVIDKFPISRPNLTFSTLTVSNMSPEDSSIYLCSVLGQGKYGYTFGSGTRLTVV.

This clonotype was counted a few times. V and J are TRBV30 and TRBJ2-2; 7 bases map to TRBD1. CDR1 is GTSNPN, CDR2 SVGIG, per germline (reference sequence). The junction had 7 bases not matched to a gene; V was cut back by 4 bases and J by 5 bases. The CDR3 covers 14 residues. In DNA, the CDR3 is TGTGCCTGGACCCTGGGACAGCCTACCGGGGAGCTGTTTTTT. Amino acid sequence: CAWTLGQPTGELFF.

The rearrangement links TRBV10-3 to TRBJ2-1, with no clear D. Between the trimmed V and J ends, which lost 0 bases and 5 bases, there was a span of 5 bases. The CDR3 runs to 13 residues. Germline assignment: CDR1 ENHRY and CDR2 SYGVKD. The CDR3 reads CAISESGNNEQFF. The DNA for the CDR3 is TGTGCCATCAGTGAGTCGGGCAACAATGAGCAGTTCTTC.

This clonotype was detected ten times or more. The CDR3 DNA reads as TGTGCCAGCAGTTTGGGCAGACAAGAGACCCAGTACTTC. Protein: CASSLGRQETQYF. The chain has TRBV12-3 or TRBV12-4 and TRBJ2-5; D uncertain. V lost 3 bases and J 2 bases, leaving 7 bases between the germline ends. The CDR3 consists of 13 residues.

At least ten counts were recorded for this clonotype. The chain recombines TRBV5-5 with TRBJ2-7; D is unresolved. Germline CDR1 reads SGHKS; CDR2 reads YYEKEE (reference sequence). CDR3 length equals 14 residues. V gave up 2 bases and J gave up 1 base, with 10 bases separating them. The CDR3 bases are TGTGCCAGCAGCTTTATTCCCGATTCCTACGAGCAGTACTTC. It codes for CASSFIPDSYEQYF.

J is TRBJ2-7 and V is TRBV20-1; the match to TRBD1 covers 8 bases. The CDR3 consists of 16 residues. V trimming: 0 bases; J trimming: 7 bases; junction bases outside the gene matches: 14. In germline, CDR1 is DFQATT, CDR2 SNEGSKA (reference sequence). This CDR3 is CSAREDRVISRQEQYF. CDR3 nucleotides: TGCAGTGCTAGAGAGGACAGGGTAATAAGTCGCCAGGAGCAGTACTTC.

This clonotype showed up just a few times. The chain's CDR3 is CASSWQGTQPQHF. The DNA of the CDR3 is TGTGCCAGCAGTTGGCAGGGAACTCAGCCCCAGCATTTT. The rearrangement joins TRBV12-3 or TRBV12-4 to TRBJ1-5; tentative D call: TRBD1 (5 bases). Trimming removed 4 bases at V and 6 bases at J, with 10 bases between. The CDR3 covers 13 residues.

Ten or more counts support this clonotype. The CDR3: CASSLGDPKNTQYF. CDR3 nucleotide sequence: TGTGCCAGCAGCTTAGGGGACCCTAAGAATACGCAGTATTTT. This sequence joins TRBV7-9 and TRBJ2-3; the D call may be TRBD1 or TRBD2 (5 bases each). Germline V gives CDR1 SEHNR, CDR2 FQNEAQ (reference sequence). V lost 1 base and J 7 bases, leaving 12 bases between the germline ends. The CDR3 runs to 14 residues.

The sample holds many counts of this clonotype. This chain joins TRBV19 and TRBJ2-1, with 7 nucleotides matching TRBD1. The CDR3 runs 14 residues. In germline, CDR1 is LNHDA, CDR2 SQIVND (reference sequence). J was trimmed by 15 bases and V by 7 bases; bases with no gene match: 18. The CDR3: CASIKPGQADVPFF. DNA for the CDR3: TGTGCCAGTATCAAGCCCGGACAGGCCGATGTTCCGTTCTTC.

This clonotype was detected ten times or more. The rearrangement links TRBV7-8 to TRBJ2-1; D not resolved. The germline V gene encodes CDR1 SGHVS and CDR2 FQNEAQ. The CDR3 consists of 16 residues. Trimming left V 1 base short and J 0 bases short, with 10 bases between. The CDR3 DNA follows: TGTGCCAGCAGCTTAGGAGAAAGGAGCTCCTACAATGAGCAGTTCTTC. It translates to CASSLGERSSYNEQFF.

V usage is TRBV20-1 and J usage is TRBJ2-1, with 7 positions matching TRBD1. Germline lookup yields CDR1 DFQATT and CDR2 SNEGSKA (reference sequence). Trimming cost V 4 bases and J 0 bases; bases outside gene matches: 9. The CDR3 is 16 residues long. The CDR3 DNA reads TGCAGTGCTACGGTAGGGGGCAGCAGCTCCTACAATGAGCAGTTCTTC. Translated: CSATVGGSSSYNEQFF.

The CDR3 sequence: CASRPQGVTGELFF. The CDR3 nucleotides are TGTGCCAGCAGACCCCAGGGAGTAACCGGGGAGCTGTTTTTT. The chain combines TRBV27 with TRBJ2-2; D possibly uses TRBD1 or TRBD2 (5 bases each). Trimming pared 6 bases from V and 5 bases from J, leaving 13 bases between. Germline V CDR1 and CDR2: MNHEY, SMNVEV (reference sequence). The CDR3 covers 14 residues.

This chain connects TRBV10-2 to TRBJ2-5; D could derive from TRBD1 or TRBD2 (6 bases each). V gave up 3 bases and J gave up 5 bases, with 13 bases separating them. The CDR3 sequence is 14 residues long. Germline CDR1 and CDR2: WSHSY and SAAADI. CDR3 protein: CASSDPGAGETQYF. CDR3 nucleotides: TGCGCCAGCAGTGATCCGGGGGCAGGGGAGACCCAGTACTTC.

CDR3 region: CASSNRSIYGYTF. CDR3 nucleotide sequence: TGTGCCAGCAGCAACAGGAGTATCTATGGCTACACCTTC. The chain recombines TRBV5-4 with TRBJ1-2, with D perhaps TRBD1 (5 bases). Germline CDR1 reads SGHNT; CDR2 reads YYREEE (reference sequence). The CDR3 runs 13 residues. Trimming cost V 4 bases and J 4 bases, with 11 bases left between them.

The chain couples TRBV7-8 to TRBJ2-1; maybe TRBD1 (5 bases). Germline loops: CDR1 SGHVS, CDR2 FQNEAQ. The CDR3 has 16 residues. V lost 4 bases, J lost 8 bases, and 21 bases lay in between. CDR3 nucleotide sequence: TGTGCCAGCAGCTACACCTTTGGGGCGACCACTGATGAGCAGTTCTTC. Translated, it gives CASSYTFGATTDEQFF.

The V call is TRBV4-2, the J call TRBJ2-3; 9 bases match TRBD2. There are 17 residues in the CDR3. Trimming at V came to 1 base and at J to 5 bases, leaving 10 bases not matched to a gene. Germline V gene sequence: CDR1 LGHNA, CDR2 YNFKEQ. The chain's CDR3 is CASSQASQRGARDTQYF. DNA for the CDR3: TGTGCCAGCAGCCAAGCATCCCAGCGGGGGGCGAGAGATACGCAGTATTTT.

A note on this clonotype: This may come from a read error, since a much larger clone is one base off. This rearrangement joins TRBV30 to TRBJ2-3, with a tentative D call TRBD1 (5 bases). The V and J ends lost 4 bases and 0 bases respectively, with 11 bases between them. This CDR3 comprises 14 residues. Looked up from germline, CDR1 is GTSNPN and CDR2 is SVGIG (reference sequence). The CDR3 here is CAWTEWGSTDTQYF. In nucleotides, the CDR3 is TGTGCCTGGACAGAGTGGGGCAGCACAGATACGCAGTATTTT. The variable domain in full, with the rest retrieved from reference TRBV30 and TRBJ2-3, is SQTIHQWPATLVQPVGSPLSLECTVEGTSNPNLYWYRQAAGRGLQLLFYSVGIGQISSEVPQNLSASRPQDRQFILSSKKLLLSDSGFYLCAWTEWGSTDTQYFGPGTRLTVL.

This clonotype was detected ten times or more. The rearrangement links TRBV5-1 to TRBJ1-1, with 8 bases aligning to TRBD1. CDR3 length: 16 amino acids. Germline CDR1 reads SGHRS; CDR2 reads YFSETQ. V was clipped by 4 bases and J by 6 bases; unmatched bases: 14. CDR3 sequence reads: CASSPGQGKGLAEAFF. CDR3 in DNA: TGCGCCAGCAGCCCCGGACAGGGAAAGGGGTTGGCTGAAGCTTTCTTT. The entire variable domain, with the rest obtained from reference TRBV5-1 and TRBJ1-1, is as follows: KAGVTQTPRYLIKTRGQQVTLSCSPISGHRSVSWYQQTPGQGLQFLFEYFSETQRNKGNFPGRFSGRQFSNSRSEMNVSTLELGDSALYLCASSPGQGKGLAEAFFGQGTRLTVV.

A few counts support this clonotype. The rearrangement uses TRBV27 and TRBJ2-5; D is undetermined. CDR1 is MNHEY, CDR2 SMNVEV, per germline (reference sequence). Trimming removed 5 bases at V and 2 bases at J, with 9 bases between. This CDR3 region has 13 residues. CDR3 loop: CASSLESQETQYF. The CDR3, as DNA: TGTGCCAGCAGTCTGGAAAGTCAAGAGACCCAGTACTTC.

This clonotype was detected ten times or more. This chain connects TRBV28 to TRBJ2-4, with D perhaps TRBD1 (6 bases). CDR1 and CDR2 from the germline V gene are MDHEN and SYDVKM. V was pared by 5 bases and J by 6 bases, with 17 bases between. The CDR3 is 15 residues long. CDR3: CASSPGTPPRNIQYF. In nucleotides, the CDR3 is TGTGCCAGCAGTCCCGGGACACCACCACGAAACATTCAGTACTTC.

The CDR3 DNA reads TGCAGTGCTATTCTAAACAATGAGCAGTTCTTC. Translated: CSAILNNEQFF. The chain combines TRBV20-1 with TRBJ2-1; D not certain. The CDR3 has 11 residues. V lost 4 bases and J lost 5, with 6 bases in between. Germline V gene lookup returns CDR1 DFQATT and CDR2 SNEGSKA (reference sequence).

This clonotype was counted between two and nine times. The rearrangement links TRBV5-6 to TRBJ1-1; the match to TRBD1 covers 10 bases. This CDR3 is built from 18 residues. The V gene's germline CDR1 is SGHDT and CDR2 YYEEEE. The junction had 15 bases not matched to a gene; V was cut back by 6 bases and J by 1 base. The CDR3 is CASTERTGGVDRNTEAFF. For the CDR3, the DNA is TGTGCCAGCACCGAGAGGACAGGGGGTGTTGATAGGAACACTGAAGCTTTCTTT.